The T cell receptor (beta chain) described here comes from a study of T-cell memory formation after mild COVID-19. Whole-study results and caveats: Mainly CM and EM harbored the contracting CD4+ clones; mainly EMRA harbored the CD8+ ones.

TCRdb recomputed calls from the 5' RACE reads with MiXCR, one row per CDR3 protein. The sample contains 350,000 to 400,000 distinct CDR3 sequences, 13% to 15% of which appear only once. The CDR3 is made up of 14 amino acids. Germline CDR1 SEHNR, CDR2 FQNEAQ (reference sequence). V lost 8 bases, J lost 4 bases, and 14 bases lay in between. Of note for this clonotype: Its antigen remains unidentified.

The clonotype was recovered from a man aged 18 to 29 who had mild COVID-19 (a few samples of this study predate the infection). Cell type and time point are not known. The V and J genes are TRBV7-9 and TRBJ2-2, with D possibly being TRBD1 or TRBD2 (5 bases each). The sample was PBMCs or a T cell subset sorted from them (not recorded which). The CDR3 reads CASGTTFTTGELFF. CDR3 in DNA: TGTGCCAGCGGGACGACATTCACCACCGGGGAGCTGTTTTTT. Filled out from reference TRBV7-9 and TRBJ2-2, the complete variable domain reads DTGVSQNPRHKITKRGQNVTFRCDPISEHNRLYWYRQTLGQGPEFLTYFQNEAQLEKSRLLSDRFSAERPKGSFSTLEIQRTEQGDSAMYLCASGTTFTTGELFFGEGSRLTVL.